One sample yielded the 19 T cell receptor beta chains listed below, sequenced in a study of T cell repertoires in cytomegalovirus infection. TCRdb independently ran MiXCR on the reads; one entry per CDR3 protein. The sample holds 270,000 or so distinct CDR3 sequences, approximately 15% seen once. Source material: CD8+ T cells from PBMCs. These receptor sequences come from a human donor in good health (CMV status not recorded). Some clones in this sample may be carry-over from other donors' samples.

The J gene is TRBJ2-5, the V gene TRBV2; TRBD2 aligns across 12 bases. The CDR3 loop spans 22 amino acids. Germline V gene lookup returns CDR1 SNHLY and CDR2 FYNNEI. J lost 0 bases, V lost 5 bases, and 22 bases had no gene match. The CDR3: CASSPYLAGGVMTDSNQETQYF. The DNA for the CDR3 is TGTGCCAGCAGTCCCTACCTAGCGGGGGGGGTAATGACTGACAGCAACCAAGAGACCCAGTACTTC.

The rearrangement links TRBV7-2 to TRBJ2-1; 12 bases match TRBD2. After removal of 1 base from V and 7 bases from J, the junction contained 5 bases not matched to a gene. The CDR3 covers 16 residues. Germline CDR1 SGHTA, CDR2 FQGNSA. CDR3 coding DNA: TGTGCCAGCAGCTTAGATCGGACTAGCGGGGCAAATGAGCAGTTCTTC. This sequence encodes CASSLDRTSGANEQFF.

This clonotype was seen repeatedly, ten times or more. CDR3 amino acids: CATSRTSGVSGANVLTF. Written as DNA, the CDR3 is TGTGCCACCAGCAGGACTAGCGGGGTCTCTGGGGCCAACGTCCTGACTTTC. The chain couples TRBV15 to TRBJ2-6; 11 bases align to TRBD2. V lost 3 bases, J lost 0 bases, and 1 base stayed unmatched. The length of the CDR3 is 17 residues. Germline-derived CDR1 and CDR2 are LNHNV and YYDKDF (reference sequence).

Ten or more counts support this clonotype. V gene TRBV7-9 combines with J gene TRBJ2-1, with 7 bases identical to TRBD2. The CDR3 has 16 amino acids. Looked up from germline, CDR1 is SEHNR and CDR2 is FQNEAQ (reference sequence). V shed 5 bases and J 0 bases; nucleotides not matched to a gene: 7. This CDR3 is CASSPAGGGSYNEQFF. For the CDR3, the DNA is TGTGCCAGCAGCCCGGCCGGCGGGGGCTCCTACAATGAGCAGTTCTTC. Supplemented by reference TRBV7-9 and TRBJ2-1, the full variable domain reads DTGVSQNPRHKITKRGQNVTFRCDPISEHNRLYWYRQTLGQGPEFLTYFQNEAQLEKSRLLSDRFSAERPKGSFSTLEIQRTEQGDSAMYLCASSPAGGGSYNEQFFGPGTRLTVL.

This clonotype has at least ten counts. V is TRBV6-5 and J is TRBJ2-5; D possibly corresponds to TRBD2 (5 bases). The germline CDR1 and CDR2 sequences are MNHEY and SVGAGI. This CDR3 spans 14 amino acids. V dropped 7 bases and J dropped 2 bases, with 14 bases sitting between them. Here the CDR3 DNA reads TGTGCCAGCACATCCGGCGGGTGGCAAGAGACCCAGTACTTC. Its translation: CASTSGGWQETQYF.

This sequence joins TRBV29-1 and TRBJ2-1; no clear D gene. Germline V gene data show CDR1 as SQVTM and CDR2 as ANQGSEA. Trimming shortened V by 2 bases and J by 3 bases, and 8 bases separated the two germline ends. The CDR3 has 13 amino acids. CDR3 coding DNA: TGCAGCGTTGAACTGTCAAACTACAATGAGCAGTTCTTC. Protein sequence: CSVELSNYNEQFF.

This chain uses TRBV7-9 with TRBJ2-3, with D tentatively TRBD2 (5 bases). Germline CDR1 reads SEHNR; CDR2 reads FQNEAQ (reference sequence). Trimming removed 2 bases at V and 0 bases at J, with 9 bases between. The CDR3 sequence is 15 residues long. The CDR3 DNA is TGTGCCAGCAGCTTACCGGGCGGGAGCACAGATACGCAGTATTTT. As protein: CASSLPGGSTDTQYF.

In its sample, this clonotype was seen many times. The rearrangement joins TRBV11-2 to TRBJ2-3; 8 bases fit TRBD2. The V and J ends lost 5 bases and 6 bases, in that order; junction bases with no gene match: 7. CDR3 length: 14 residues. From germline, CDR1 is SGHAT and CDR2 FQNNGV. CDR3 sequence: CASSPGGAFDTQYF. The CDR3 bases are TGTGCCAGCAGCCCCGGGGGGGCCTTTGATACGCAGTATTTT.

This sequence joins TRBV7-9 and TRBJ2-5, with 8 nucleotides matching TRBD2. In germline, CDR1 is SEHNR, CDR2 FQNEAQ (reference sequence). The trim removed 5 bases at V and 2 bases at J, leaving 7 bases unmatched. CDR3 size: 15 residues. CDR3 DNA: TGTGCCAGCAGCCCCAGGGGACTAGAACAAGAGACCCAGTACTTC. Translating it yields CASSPRGLEQETQYF.

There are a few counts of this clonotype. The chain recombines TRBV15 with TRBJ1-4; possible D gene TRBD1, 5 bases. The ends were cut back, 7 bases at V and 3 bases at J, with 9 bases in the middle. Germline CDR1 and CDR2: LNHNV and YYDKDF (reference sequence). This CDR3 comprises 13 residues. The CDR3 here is CATMGPANEKLFF. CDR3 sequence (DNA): TGTGCCACCATGGGGCCAGCTAATGAAAAACTGTTTTTT. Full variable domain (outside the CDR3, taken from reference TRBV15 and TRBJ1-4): DAMVIQNPRYQVTQFGKPVTLSCSQTLNHNVMYWYQQKSSQAPKLLFHYYDKDFNNEADTPDNFQSRRPNTSFCFLDIRSPGLGDTAMYLCATMGPANEKLFFGSGTQLSVL.

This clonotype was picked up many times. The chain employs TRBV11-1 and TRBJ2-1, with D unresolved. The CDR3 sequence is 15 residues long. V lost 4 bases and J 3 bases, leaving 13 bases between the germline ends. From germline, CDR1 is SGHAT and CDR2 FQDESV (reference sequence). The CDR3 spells CASSSTQGRYNEQFF. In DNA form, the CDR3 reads TGTGCCAGCAGCTCTACACAAGGCCGCTACAATGAGCAGTTCTTC.

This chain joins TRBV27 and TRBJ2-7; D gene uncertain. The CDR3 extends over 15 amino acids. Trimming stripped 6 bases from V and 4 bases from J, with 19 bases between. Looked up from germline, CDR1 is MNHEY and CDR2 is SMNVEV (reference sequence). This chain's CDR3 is CASSPNWDLAYEQYF. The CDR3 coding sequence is TGTGCCAGCAGCCCTAATTGGGATTTGGCGTACGAGCAGTACTTC.

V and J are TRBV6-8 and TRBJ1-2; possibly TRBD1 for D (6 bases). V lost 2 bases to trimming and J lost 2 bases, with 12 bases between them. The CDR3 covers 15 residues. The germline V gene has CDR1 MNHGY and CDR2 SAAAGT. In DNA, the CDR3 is TGTGCCAGCAGTTACGGGCAGGGACACAACTATGGCTACACCTTC. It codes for CASSYGQGHNYGYTF.

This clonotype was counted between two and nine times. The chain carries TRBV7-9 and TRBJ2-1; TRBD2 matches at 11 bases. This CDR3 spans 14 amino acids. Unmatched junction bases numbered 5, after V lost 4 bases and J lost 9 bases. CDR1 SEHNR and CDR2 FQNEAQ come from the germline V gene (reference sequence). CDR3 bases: TGTGCCAGCAGCTATCGACTAGCGGGGTTTGAGCAGTTCTTC. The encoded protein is CASSYRLAGFEQFF.

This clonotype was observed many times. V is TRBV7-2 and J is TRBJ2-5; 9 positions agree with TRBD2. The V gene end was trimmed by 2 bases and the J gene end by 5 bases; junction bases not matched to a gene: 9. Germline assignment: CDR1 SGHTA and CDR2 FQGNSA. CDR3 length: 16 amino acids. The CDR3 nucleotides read TGTGCCAGCAGCTTAAGCGGGGGGCCGGCGAGGGAGACCCAGTACTTC. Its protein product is CASSLSGGPARETQYF.

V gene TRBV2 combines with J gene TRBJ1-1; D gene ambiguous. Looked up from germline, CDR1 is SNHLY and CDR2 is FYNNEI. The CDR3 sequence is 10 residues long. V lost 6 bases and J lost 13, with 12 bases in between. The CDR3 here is CASRGRVVFF. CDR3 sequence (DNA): TGTGCCAGCAGAGGTCGGGTAGTTTTCTTT.

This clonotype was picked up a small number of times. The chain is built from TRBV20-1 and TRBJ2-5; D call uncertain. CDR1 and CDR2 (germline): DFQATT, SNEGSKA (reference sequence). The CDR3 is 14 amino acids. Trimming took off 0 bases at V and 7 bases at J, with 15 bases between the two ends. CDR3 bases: TGCAGTGCTAGAGATTCTCGGCGCGTTGCGACCCAGTACTTC. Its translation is CSARDSRRVATQYF.

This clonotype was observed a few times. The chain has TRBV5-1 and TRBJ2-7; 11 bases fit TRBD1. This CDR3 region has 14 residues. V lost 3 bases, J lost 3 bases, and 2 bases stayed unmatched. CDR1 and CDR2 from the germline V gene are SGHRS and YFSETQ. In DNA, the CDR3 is TGCGCCAGCAGCTCGGGACAGGGGGACTACGAGCAGTACTTC. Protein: CASSSGQGDYEQYF.

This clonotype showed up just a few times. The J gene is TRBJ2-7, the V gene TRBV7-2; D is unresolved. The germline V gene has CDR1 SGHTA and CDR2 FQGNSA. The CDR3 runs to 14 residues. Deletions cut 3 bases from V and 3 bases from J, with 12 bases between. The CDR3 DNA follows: TGTGCCAGCAGCTTCGGGTATTCGGGCTACGAGCAGTACTTC. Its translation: CASSFGYSGYEQYF. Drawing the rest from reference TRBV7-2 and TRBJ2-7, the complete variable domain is GAGVSQSPSNKVTEKGKDVELRCDPISGHTALYWYRQSLGQGLEFLIYFQGNSAPDKSGLPSDRFSAERTGGSVSTLTIQRTQQEDSAVYLCASSFGYSGYEQYFGPGTRLTVT.